The 22 T cell receptor beta chains below all came from one sample that was sequenced in a study of cytomegalovirus exposure and HLA in healthy donors. This PCR relied on a set of 60 Vbeta primers and 13 Jbeta primers. The assay was immunoSEQ multiplex PCR, and TCRdb's table has in-frame clones only and misses some. The sample records some 120,000 clones, less than 70% being singletons. The specimen sequenced was PBMCs. The receptors come from a woman aged 25-40 years in good health and CMV-seronegative.

This clone has just a few counts. The chain combines TRBV25-1 with TRBJ2-2; D remains ambiguous. V lost 2 bases and J 2 bases, leaving 6 bases between the germline ends. Germline-derived CDR1 and CDR2 are MGHDK and SYGVNS. CDR3 length: 14 residues. The CDR3 spells CASSELANTGELFF. The CDR3 bases are TGTGCCAGCAGTGAACTGGCAAACACCGGGGAGCTGTTTTTT.

This clone was recorded only once. The rearrangement uses TRBV19 and TRBJ1-5, with no clear D. Germline-derived CDR1 and CDR2 are LNHDA and SQIVND (reference sequence). V lost 2 bases to trimming and J lost 3 bases, with 11 bases between them. The CDR3 extends over 15 amino acids. This CDR3 is CASSIWSGNNQPQHF. DNA of the CDR3: TGTGCCAGTAGTATATGGTCGGGGAACAATCAGCCCCAGCATTTT.

J is TRBJ2-7 and V is TRBV19, with 9 bases lining up with TRBD2. This CDR3 is 16 amino acids long. Germline V lookup: CDR1 LNHDA, CDR2 SQIVND (reference sequence). V was pared by 5 bases and J by 0 bases, with 8 bases of the junction left unmatched. The CDR3 spells CASSPRLAASSYEQYF. CDR3 DNA: TGTGCCAGTAGTCCACGACTAGCGGCGAGCTCCTACGAGCAGTACTTC.

The chain combines TRBV4-1 with TRBJ1-1; perhaps TRBD1 as D (5 bases). V shed 4 bases and J shed 1 base, with 7 bases lying between them. This CDR3 is built from 13 residues. Per the germline V gene, CDR1 is MGHRA and CDR2 is YSYEKL. CDR3 in amino acids: CASSRDWNTEAFF. DNA of the CDR3: TGCGCCAGCAGCCGGGACTGGAACACTGAAGCTTTCTTT.

The chain carries TRBV28 and TRBJ2-1, with 7 bases lining up with TRBD1. Germline V CDR1 and CDR2: MDHEN, SYDVKM. The CDR3 loop spans 14 amino acids. Trimming removed 3 bases from V and 3 bases from J; junction bases left unmatched: 2. In DNA, the CDR3 is TGTGCCAGCAGTTTGCCAGGGGGCTACAATGAGCAGTTCTTC. Residues: CASSLPGGYNEQFF.

This clone has only one observation. The chain employs TRBV2 and TRBJ2-1; D is unresolved. Trimming removed 4 bases from V and 0 bases from J, with 7 bases in between. CDR1 and CDR2 (germline): SNHLY, FYNNEI. This CDR3 has 14 amino acids. CDR3 nucleotide sequence: TGTGCCAGCAGTGCTTCTTACTCCTACAATGAGCAGTTCTTC. Amino acid sequence: CASSASYSYNEQFF.

The rearrangement uses TRBV21-1 and TRBJ1-1. TRBV21-1 is a pseudogene. The CDR3 has 16 residues. The CDR3 protein is CASSKGLPFGDTEAFF. In DNA form, the CDR3 reads TGTGCCAGCAGCAAAGGGCTGCCGTTTGGAGACACTGAAGCTTTCTTT.

In nucleotides, the CDR3 is TGTGCCAGCAGCCGTGGAAGCCTAGCGGGAGGCTACAATGAGCAGTTCTTC. It yields the protein CASSRGSLAGGYNEQFF. The J gene is TRBJ2-1, the V gene TRBV5-6; TRBD2 matches at 11 bases. This CDR3 is built from 17 residues. CDR1 SGHDT and CDR2 YYEEEE come from the germline V gene. After removal of 4 bases from V and 3 bases from J, the junction contained 9 bases not matched to a gene.

This clone was seen only once. The CDR3, as DNA: TGTGCCAGCAGCCCCGGGACACAAAACACTGAAGCTTTCTTT. It yields the protein CASSPGTQNTEAFF. This chain links TRBV9 with TRBJ1-1; D might be TRBD1 (6 bases). Trimming took 4 bases from V and 2 from J, leaving 12 bases between them. The length of the CDR3 is 14 residues. Germline lookup yields CDR1 SGDLS and CDR2 YYNGEE. The full variable domain, completed using reference TRBV9 and TRBJ1-1, is DSGVTQTPKHLITATGQRVTLRCSPRSGDLSVYWYQQSLDQGLQFLIQYYNGEERAKGNILERFSAQQFPDLHSELNLSSLELGDSALYFCASSPGTQNTEAFFGQGTRLTVV.

The chain joins TRBV28 to TRBJ2-2; tentative D call: TRBD2 (6 bases). V dropped 7 bases and J dropped 4 bases, with 22 bases sitting between them. CDR1 is MDHEN and CDR2 is SYDVKM in the germline V gene. CDR3 length: 17 residues. DNA of the CDR3: TGTGCCAGCACCCTAATCTCAGTGGGAGGCGGCACCGGGGAGCTGTTTTTT. Its translation is CASTLISVGGGTGELFF.

This clone was seen more than once but under ten times. CDR3 nucleotides: TGTGCCAGCAGTATCGGGACTAGCGGGTACAATGAGCAGTTCTTC. Translating it yields CASSIGTSGYNEQFF. The chain carries TRBV7-2 and TRBJ2-1; the match to TRBD2 covers 12 bases. The trim removed 6 bases at V and 4 bases at J, leaving 4 bases unmatched. Germline V CDR1 and CDR2: SGHTA, FQGNSA. This CDR3 comprises 15 residues.

The chain links TRBV27 to TRBJ2-7, with 12 nucleotides matching TRBD2. Germline values: CDR1 MNHEY, CDR2 SMNVEV (reference sequence). The V segment lost 0 bases and the J segment 4 bases; nucleotides outside the gene matches: 4. The CDR3 sequence is 16 residues long. The CDR3 reads CASSLSRTSGIYEQYF. CDR3 DNA sequence: TGTGCCAGCAGTTTATCCCGGACTAGCGGGATTTACGAGCAGTACTTC.

V is TRBV9 and J is TRBJ2-1, with 11 positions matching TRBD2. This CDR3 region has 18 residues. V was clipped by 0 bases and J by 8 bases; unmatched bases: 13. Germline V gene lookup returns CDR1 SGDLS and CDR2 YYNGEE. As DNA, the CDR3 is TGTGCCAGCAGCGTAGTAGGATTAGCGGGAGGGCGTCAGGATGAGCAGTTCTTC. Its translation is CASSVVGLAGGRQDEQFF.

The genes are TRBV29-1 and TRBJ2-3, with 8 bases lining up with TRBD2. The CDR3 sequence is 15 residues long. With V trimmed by 6 bases and J by 3 bases, 11 bases remained unmatched. Germline values: CDR1 SQVTM, CDR2 ANQGSEA. DNA of the CDR3: TGCAGCGTAGAAATAGCGGGAAGGGGGACAGATACGCAGTATTTT. It codes for CSVEIAGRGTDTQYF.

The rearrangement uses TRBV7-2 and TRBJ2-3, with TRBD2 matching over 9 bases. Germline V gene data show CDR1 as SGHTA and CDR2 as FQGNSA. V lost 5 bases, J lost 8 bases, and 5 bases stayed unmatched. The CDR3 extends over 13 amino acids. CDR3 bases: TGTGCCAGCAGCCCAAAGCGGGAGGCTACGCAGTATTTT. Protein: CASSPKREATQYF.

The chain combines TRBV9 with TRBJ2-3; 7 nucleotides align to TRBD2. Trimming took 4 bases from V and 2 from J; bases not matched to a gene: 7. This CDR3 contains 15 residues. The germline V gene has CDR1 SGDLS and CDR2 YYNGEE. In DNA form, the CDR3 reads TGTGCCAGCAGCTTTGCAGGGAGGGACACAGATACGCAGTATTTT. Its protein product is CASSFAGRDTDTQYF. Full variable domain (rest looked up from reference TRBV9 and TRBJ2-3): DSGVTQTPKHLITATGQRVTLRCSPRSGDLSVYWYQQSLDQGLQFLIQYYNGEERAKGNILERFSAQQFPDLHSELNLSSLELGDSALYFCASSFAGRDTDTQYFGPGTRLTVL.

The chain joins TRBV6-5 to TRBJ2-7, with D perhaps matching TRBD2 (6 bases). The length of the CDR3 is 11 residues. V dropped 6 bases and J dropped 6 bases, with 9 bases sitting between them. Germline V gene data show CDR1 as MNHEY and CDR2 as SVGAGI. The CDR3 protein is CASRRGGEQYF. In nucleotides, the CDR3 is TGTGCCAGCAGGCGGGGTGGCGAGCAGTACTTC.

CDR3 sequence (DNA): TGTGCCAGCAGTACGGACGGAGGGTCGTATGGCTACACCTTC. Translating gives CASSTDGGSYGYTF. The rearrangement links TRBV28 to TRBJ1-2; D unclear. V was shortened by 5 bases and J by 5 bases, with 15 bases between the two germline ends. Germline CDR1 MDHEN, CDR2 SYDVKM. The CDR3 runs to 14 residues.

There are a few counts of this clone. The V and J genes are TRBV15 and TRBJ2-7; TRBD1 matches at 11 bases. J was trimmed by 7 bases and V by 5 bases; bases with no gene match: 4. This CDR3 comprises 13 residues. Looked up from germline, CDR1 is LNHNV and CDR2 is YYDKDF (reference sequence). CDR3 region: CATSRDRGREQYF. The CDR3 DNA sequence: TGTGCCACCAGCCGGGACAGGGGGAGGGAGCAGTACTTC. The entire variable domain, with the rest obtained from reference TRBV15 and TRBJ2-7, is as follows: DAMVIQNPRYQVTQFGKPVTLSCSQTLNHNVMYWYQQKSSQAPKLLFHYYDKDFNNEADTPDNFQSRRPNTSFCFLDIRSPGLGDTAMYLCATSRDRGREQYFGPGTRLTVT.

The chain links TRBV28 to TRBJ1-3; 10 bases fit TRBD1. This CDR3 has 16 amino acids. Losses at the gene ends were 2 bases for V and 2 bases for J; bases not matched to a gene: 3. Germline CDR1 MDHEN, CDR2 SYDVKM. The CDR3: CASSLRGTGAGNTIYF. The CDR3 DNA sequence: TGTGCCAGCAGTTTAAGAGGGACAGGGGCTGGAAACACCATATATTTT. Together with reference TRBV28 and TRBJ1-3, the CDR3 gives the full variable domain: DVKVTQSSRYLVKRTGEKVFLECVQDMDHENMFWYRQDPGLGLRLIYFSYDVKMKEKGDIPEGYSVSREKKERFSLILESASTNQTSMYLCASSLRGTGAGNTIYFGEGSWLTVV.

The CDR3 loop reads CASSIRLAGGPFF. CDR3 sequence (DNA): TGTGCCAGTAGTATCCGGCTAGCGGGAGGGCCGTTCTTC. The chain employs TRBV19 and TRBJ2-1, with 12 bases fitting TRBD2. Germline CDR1 LNHDA, CDR2 SQIVND (reference sequence). V lost 3 bases and J lost 15; bases outside the gene matches: 6. There are 13 residues in the CDR3.

V usage is TRBV9 and J usage is TRBJ2-3, with 14 bases fitting TRBD2. V lost 0 bases to trimming and J lost 3 bases; unmatched junction nucleotides: 6. Germline lookup yields CDR1 SGDLS and CDR2 YYNGEE. The CDR3 runs to 18 residues. CDR3 amino acids: CASSVVGTSGSETDTQYF. The CDR3 nucleotides are TGTGCCAGCAGCGTAGTTGGGACTAGCGGGAGCGAAACAGATACGCAGTATTTT.